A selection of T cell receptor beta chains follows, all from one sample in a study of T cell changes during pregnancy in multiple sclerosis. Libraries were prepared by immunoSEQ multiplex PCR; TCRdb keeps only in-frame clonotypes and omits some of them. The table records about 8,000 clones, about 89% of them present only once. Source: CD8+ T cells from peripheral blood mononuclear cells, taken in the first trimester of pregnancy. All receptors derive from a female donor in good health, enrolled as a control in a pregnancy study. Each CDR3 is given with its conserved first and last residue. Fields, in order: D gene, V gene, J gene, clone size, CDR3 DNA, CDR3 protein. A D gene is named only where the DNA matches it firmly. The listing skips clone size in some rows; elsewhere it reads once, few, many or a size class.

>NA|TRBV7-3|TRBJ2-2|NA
TGTGCCAGCAGCTCGCATTTTGGACCGGGAACCGGGGAGCTGTTTTTT
CASSSHFGPGTGELFF
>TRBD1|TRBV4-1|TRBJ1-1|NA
TGCGCCAGCAGCCTACGGGACAGGGTGAGGACTGAAGCTTTCTTT
CASSLRDRVRTEAFF
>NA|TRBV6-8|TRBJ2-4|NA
TGTGCCAGCAGTCTAGGGGGTCCGAGGCTAGCCAAAAACATTCAGTACTTC
CASSLGGPRLAKNIQYF
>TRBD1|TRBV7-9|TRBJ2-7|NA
TGTGCCAGCAGCTTGGGACAGGGCAAATTCTACGAGCAGTACTTC
CASSLGQGKFYEQYF
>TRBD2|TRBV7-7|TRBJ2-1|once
TGTGCTAGCAGCTTAGGGCGGGAGTTTAGCAATGAGCAGTTCTTC
CASSLGREFSNEQFF
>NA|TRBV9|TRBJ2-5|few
TGTGCCAGCAGCGCGGGCGGGGACAGAAAAGAGACCCAGTACTTC
CASSAGGDRKETQYF
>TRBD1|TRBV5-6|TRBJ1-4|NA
TGTGCCAGCAGCTTGGGCTTCAGGGGGACCGATGAAAAACTGTTTTTT
CASSLGFRGTDEKLFF
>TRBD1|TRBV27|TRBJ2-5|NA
TGTGCCAGCAGTTTATACCCGGGACAGGAAGAGACCCAGTACTTC
CASSLYPGQEETQYF
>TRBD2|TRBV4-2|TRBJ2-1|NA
TGTGCCAGCAGCCAAGATAGACTAGCAGGGTACAATGAGCAGTTCTTC
CASSQDRLAGYNEQFF
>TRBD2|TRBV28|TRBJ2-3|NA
TGTGCCAGCAGTGAACTAGCGGGGGGGCGGGGCCAGTATTTT
CASSELAGGRGQYF
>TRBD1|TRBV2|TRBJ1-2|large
TGTGCCAGCAGTACCCAGGGGGCGGACTATGGCTACACCTTC
CASSTQGADYGYTF
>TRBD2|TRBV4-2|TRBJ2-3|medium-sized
TGTGCCAGCAGCCAAGCTTCAGCGGGAGTCCCGGATACGCAGTATTTT
CASSQASAGVPDTQYF
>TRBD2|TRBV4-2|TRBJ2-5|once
TGTGCCAGCAGCCAAGGGGGCGGCGGGGGGGTGTACCAAGAGACCCAGTACTTC
CASSQGGGGGVYQETQYF
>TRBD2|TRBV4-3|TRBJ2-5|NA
TGCGCCAGCAGCCAACAGTTGGGAGGGGAGACCCAGTACTTC
CASSQQLGGETQYF
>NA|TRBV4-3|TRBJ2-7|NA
TGCGCCAGCAGCCAAGATTTGTGGCGGGAAGCCTCCTACGAGCAGTACTTC
CASSQDLWREASYEQYF
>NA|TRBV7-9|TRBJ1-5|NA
TGTGCCAGCAGCTTAGGACAGAGCAATCAGCCCCAGCATTTT
CASSLGQSNQPQHF
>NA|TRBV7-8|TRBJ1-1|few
TGTGCCAGCAGCCCCGGGGGGTGGAACACTGAAGCTTTCTTT
CASSPGGWNTEAFF
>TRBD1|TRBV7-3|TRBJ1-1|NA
TGTGCCAGCAGCTCGACAGGGGCCCCGTCCGGTGAAGCTTTCTTT
CASSSTGAPSGEAFF
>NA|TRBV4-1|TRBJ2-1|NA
TGCGCCAGCAGCCCTAATCCTAGCTGGGATGAGCAGTTCTTC
CASSPNPSWDEQFF
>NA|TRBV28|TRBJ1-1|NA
TGTGCCAGTTCAGAGAACACTGAAGCTTTCTTT
CASSENTEAFF
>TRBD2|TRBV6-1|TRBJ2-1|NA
TGTGCCAGCAGTGAAGGGGCCGGGGGGGTCTACAATGAGCAGTTCTTC
CASSEGAGGVYNEQFF
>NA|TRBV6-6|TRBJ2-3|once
TGTGCCAGCAGTCCGATAGCGGATACGCAGTATTTT
CASSPIADTQYF
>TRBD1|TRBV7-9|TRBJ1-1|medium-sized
TGTGCCAGCAGCTGGGGACAGGAACCTATGAACACTGAAGCTTTCTTT
CASSWGQEPMNTEAFF
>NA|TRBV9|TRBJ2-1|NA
TGTGCCAGCAGCGTAGTCCCGCGTAGCTCCTACAATGAGCAGTTCTTC
CASSVVPRSSYNEQFF
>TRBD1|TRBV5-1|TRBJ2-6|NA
TGCGCCAGCAGCTTCTCGGACAGGGCCCGTGAGAGAGGGGCCAACGTCCTGACTTTC
CASSFSDRARERGANVLTF
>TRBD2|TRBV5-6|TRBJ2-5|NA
TGTGCCAGCAGCTTGAGCGGGAAGCAAGAGACCCAGTACTTC
CASSLSGKQETQYF
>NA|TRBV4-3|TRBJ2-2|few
TGCGCCAGCAGCTGGGGACAGAACACCGGGGAGCTGTTTTTT
CASSWGQNTGELFF
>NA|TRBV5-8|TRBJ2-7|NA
TGTGCCACCCATAGTAACAGGGCCTACTACGAGCAGTACTTC
CATHSNRAYYEQYF
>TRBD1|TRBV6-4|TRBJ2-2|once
TGTGCCAGCAGTGACGGGACAGGGGAGACCGGGGAGCTGTTTTTT
CASSDGTGETGELFF
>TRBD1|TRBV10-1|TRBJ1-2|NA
TGCGCCAGCAGGGAAGACAGGGGGCCTACTAACTATGGCTACACCTTC
CASREDRGPTNYGYTF
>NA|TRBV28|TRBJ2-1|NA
TGTGCCAGCAGTTCAAAAATTAGCGGAGGGGCCTACAATGAGCAGTTCTTC
CASSSKISGGAYNEQFF
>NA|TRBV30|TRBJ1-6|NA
TGTGCCTGGAAGGCGGGATTTTCCTATAATTCACCCCTCCACTTT
CAWKAGFSYNSPLHF
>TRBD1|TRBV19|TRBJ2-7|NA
TGTGCCAGTAGTATGTCCGGGGACAGTACCTTCTACGAGCAGTACTTC
CASSMSGDSTFYEQYF
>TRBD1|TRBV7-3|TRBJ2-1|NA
TGTGCCAGCAGCCCTCAGGGGGCGCCGGGACGGAATACGCTCAATGAGCAGTTCTTC
CASSPQGAPGRNTLNEQFF
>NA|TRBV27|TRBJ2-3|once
TGTGCCAGCAGTTTAACAGCATTCACAGATACGCAGTATTTT
CASSLTAFTDTQYF
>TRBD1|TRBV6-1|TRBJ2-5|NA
TGTGCCAGCAGTGAAGCGACAGGGACCGCGGAGACCCAGTACTTC
CASSEATGTAETQYF
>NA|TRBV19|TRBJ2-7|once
TGTGCCAGTAGTCCCGGGAAGGGATGGCCCTACGAGCAGTACTTC
CASSPGKGWPYEQYF
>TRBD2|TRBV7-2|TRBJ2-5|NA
TGTGCCAGCAGCCCATGGGGCGGGAGTCCCGAAGAGACCCAGTACTTC
CASSPWGGSPEETQYF
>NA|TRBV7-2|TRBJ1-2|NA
TGTGCCAGCAGCTTATACCTGGTGAACCTACAGGATAACTATGGCTACACCTTC
CASSLYLVNLQDNYGYTF
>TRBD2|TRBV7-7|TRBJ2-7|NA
TGTGCCAGCAGCTTAGCCAGCGGGGGAACGTACGAGCAGTACTTC
CASSLASGGTYEQYF
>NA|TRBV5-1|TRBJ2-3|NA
TGCGCCAGCAGCTTGGTGGGGGCTACCGGGGGGCCCCAAGATACGCAGTATTTT
CASSLVGATGGPQDTQYF
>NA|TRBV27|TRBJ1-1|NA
TGTGCCAGCAGTTCGGACATTGGGGGGGCTTCGAACACTGAAGCTTTCTTT
CASSSDIGGASNTEAFF
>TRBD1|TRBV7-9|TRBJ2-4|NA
TGTGCCAGCAGCTTACGTGGGGTTGGGGGCGACAGGGACGCCCTCATTCAGTACTTC
CASSLRGVGGDRDALIQYF
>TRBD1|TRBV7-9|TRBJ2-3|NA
TGTGCCAGCAGCTTAGGGACAGGGGCCACAGATACGCAGTATTTT
CASSLGTGATDTQYF
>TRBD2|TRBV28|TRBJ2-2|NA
TGTGCCAGCAGCTCGGGACTAGCGGGACCACGGGGGACCGGGGAGCTGTTTTTT
CASSSGLAGPRGTGELFF